These 9 T cell receptor beta chains came from one sample sequenced in a study of blood T cell repertoires in COVID-19. Generated by immunoSEQ multiplex PCR, the TCRdb table keeps only in-frame clones and is missing some. The table lists around 88,000 clones, over 70% of them singletons. The sample consisted of peripheral blood. These receptors all come from a man between 60 and 70 years old with acute or convalescent COVID-19.

DNA of the CDR3: TGTGCCAGCTTCACGGCTGACAGGGAGAAATCACCCCTCCACTTT. It translates to CASFTADREKSPLHF. V and J are TRBV28 and TRBJ1-6; 7 nucleotides agree with TRBD1. CDR3 length: 15 residues. Losses at the gene ends were 8 bases for V and 10 bases for J; bases not matched to a gene: 14. CDR1 and CDR2 (germline): MDHEN, SYDVKM.

This clone was counted a single time. The chain employs TRBV5-4 and TRBJ2-4; TRBD1 agrees at 7 bases. V lost 4 bases to trimming and J lost 6 bases; unmatched junction nucleotides: 4. CDR1 and CDR2 (germline): SGHNT, YYREEE (reference sequence). The CDR3 contains 13 residues. The CDR3 loop is CASSVGQPNIQYF. CDR3 in DNA: TGTGCCAGCAGCGTGGGACAGCCAAACATTCAGTACTTC.

This chain links TRBV19 with TRBJ2-2, with 10 bases aligning to TRBD2. Germline trimming cut 3 bases from V and 2 bases from J; bases unmatched to any gene: 3. CDR1 LNHDA and CDR2 SQIVND come from the germline V gene (reference sequence). The CDR3 has 16 amino acids. The CDR3 region is CASSIRTSGNTGELFF. As DNA, the CDR3 is TGTGCCAGTAGTATCCGGACTAGCGGAAACACCGGGGAGCTGTTTTTT. Using reference TRBV19 and TRBJ2-2 for the parts outside the CDR3, the full variable domain is DGGITQSPKYLFRKEGQNVTLSCEQNLNHDAMYWYRQDPGQGLRLIYYSQIVNDFQKGDIAEGYSVSREKKESFPLTVTSAQKNPTAFYLCASSIRTSGNTGELFFGEGSRLTVL.

The V gene is TRBV7-2, the J gene TRBJ1-3; D is unclear. Trimming removed 2 bases at V and 0 bases at J, with 5 bases between. The CDR3 is 14 residues long. CDR1 and CDR2 from the germline V gene are SGHTA and FQGNSA. DNA of the CDR3: TGTGCCAGCAGCTTACAGATCTCTGGAAACACCATATATTTT. Translated, it gives CASSLQISGNTIYF.

This clone has a single count. The chain has TRBV24-1 and TRBJ2-1, with TRBD1 as a possible D gene (6 bases). V was pared by 7 bases and J by 7 bases, with 13 bases between. Germline assignment: CDR1 KGHDR and CDR2 SFDVKD. CDR3 length equals 13 residues. As DNA, the CDR3 is TGTGCCACCAGCCAACAGGGACGAAATGAGCAGTTCTTC. It yields the protein CATSQQGRNEQFF.

The rearrangement uses TRBV3-1 (or the pseudogene TRBV3-2) and TRBJ2-2, with D possibly being TRBD2 (7 bases). Between the trimmed V and J ends, which lost 0 bases and 0 bases, there was a span of 14 bases. Germline lookup yields CDR1 LGHDT and CDR2 YNNKEL (reference sequence). The CDR3 sequence is 18 residues long. CDR3 region: CASSQDRAGAANTGELFF. CDR3 nucleotides: TGTGCCAGCAGCCAAGATAGGGCGGGGGCCGCGAACACCGGGGAGCTGTTTTTT.

The gene calls are TRBV27 and TRBJ1-1; D is perhaps TRBD1 (5 bases). This CDR3 has 13 amino acids. Germline V gene sequence: CDR1 MNHEY, CDR2 SMNVEV (reference sequence). V was cut by 3 bases and J by 5 bases, with 10 bases left in between. CDR3 amino acids: CASSLGGVTEAFF. The CDR3 DNA sequence: TGTGCCAGCAGTTTGGGAGGGGTAACTGAAGCTTTCTTT.

The chain is built from TRBV2 and TRBJ2-3, with 10 bases matching TRBD2. Germline loops: CDR1 SNHLY, CDR2 FYNNEI. The CDR3 contains 15 residues. The trim removed 8 bases at V and 4 bases at J, leaving 9 bases unmatched. For the CDR3, the DNA is TGTGCCAGCCTTGACGGGACTAGCGTTTCAGATACGCAGTATTTT. This gives the protein CASLDGTSVSDTQYF.

The rearrangement uses TRBV3-1 (or the pseudogene TRBV3-2) and TRBJ2-5; perhaps TRBD1 as D (6 bases). V was clipped by 4 bases and J by 2 bases, with 8 bases between them. CDR1 and CDR2 from the germline V gene are LGHDT and YNNKEL (reference sequence). There are 13 residues in the CDR3. CDR3 DNA sequence: TGTGCCAGCAGCCGACAGGCGCAAGAGACCCAGTACTTC. Translating it yields CASSRQAQETQYF.